The 25 T cell receptor beta chains listed next were all sequenced from one sample in a study of T cell responses to AZD1222 COVID-19 vaccine. Method: immunoSEQ multiplex PCR; TCRdb's copy keeps in-frame clones and lacks some. The table includes about 130,000 clones, over 85% detected once. The material sequenced was peripheral blood, taken on day 0 of AZD1222 vaccination. The receptors here all came from an adult in good health.

The chain employs TRBV27 and TRBJ2-6, with 8 bases fitting TRBD1. The trim removed 5 bases at V and 1 base at J, leaving 16 bases unmatched. The CDR3 covers 20 residues. Germline values: CDR1 MNHEY, CDR2 SMNVEV (reference sequence). CDR3 in amino acids: CASSQRPRGQGKSGANVLTF. The CDR3 DNA reads as TGTGCCAGCAGTCAACGACCGCGAGGACAGGGAAAATCTGGGGCCAACGTCCTGACTTTC.

The chain is built from TRBV4-3 and TRBJ1-6; D ambiguous. Germline values: CDR1 LGHNA, CDR2 YSLEER. The CDR3 has 17 residues. The V end lost 0 bases, the J end lost 0 bases, and 9 bases lay between the germline ends. The CDR3 coding sequence is TGCGCCAGCAGCCAAGATGCCCTATACTCCTATAATTCACCCCTCCACTTT. Translation: CASSQDALYSYNSPLHF.

Concerning this clone itself: Germline is not matched at one junction end, which may reflect a read error. V is TRBV2 and J is TRBJ2-7, with 7 bases fitting TRBD2. Germline V gene lookup returns CDR1 SNHLY and CDR2 FYNNEI. The CDR3 spans 12 residues. CDR3 loop: CASRKSPGLDDF. In DNA, the CDR3 is TGTGCCAGCAGGAAGTCCCCTGGACTAGACGACTTC.

The chain carries TRBV7-8 and TRBJ1-2; 9 bases are a match to TRBD1. Germline CDR1 reads SGHVS; CDR2 reads FQNEAQ. V trimming: 3 bases; J trimming: 2 bases; junction bases outside the gene matches: 19. The CDR3 is 20 amino acids. Written as DNA, the CDR3 is TGTGCCAGCAGCTTGGCCGATATAACGGGACAGGGAAGGCCCAACTATGGCTACACCTTC. Translating gives CASSLADITGQGRPNYGYTF. The full variable domain, with the rest looked up from reference TRBV7-8 and TRBJ1-2, is GAGVSQSPRYKVAKRGQDVALRCDPISGHVSLFWYQQALGQGPEFLTYFQNEAQLDKSGLPSDRFFAERPEGSVSTLKIQRTQQEDSAVYLCASSLADITGQGRPNYGYTFGSGTRLTVV.

This chain connects TRBV14 to TRBJ1-1; D not certain. Germline V gene lookup returns CDR1 SGHDN and CDR2 FVKESK. The V and J ends lost 4 bases and 11 bases respectively, with 14 bases between them. The CDR3 length is 12 residues. The CDR3 loop is CASSPDSYGAFF. In DNA form, the CDR3 reads TGTGCCAGCAGCCCGGATTCGTATGGGGCTTTCTTT.

CDR3 amino acids: CASSPVRSNTGELFF. The CDR3 DNA follows: TGTGCCAGCAGCCCAGTTAGATCGAACACCGGGGAGCTGTTTTTT. The J gene is TRBJ2-2, the V gene TRBV3-1 (or the pseudogene TRBV3-2), with D unresolved. Germline loops: CDR1 LGHDT, CDR2 YNNKEL (reference sequence). This CDR3 is 15 amino acids long. The germline V and J ends were trimmed by 4 bases and 0 bases, with 9 bases remaining between them.

This clone was found a few times. This chain uses TRBV28 with TRBJ1-2; D is perhaps TRBD1 (5 bases). V dropped 7 bases and J dropped 5 bases, with 11 bases sitting between them. CDR1 MDHEN and CDR2 SYDVKM come from the germline V gene. The CDR3 totals 12 residues. CDR3 in amino acids: CASTWGDYGYTF. The CDR3 DNA sequence: TGTGCCAGCACCTGGGGGGATTATGGCTACACCTTC.

The chain uses TRBV5-1 and TRBJ1-6, with 9 positions matching TRBD1. The CDR3 consists of 18 residues. Germline values: CDR1 SGHRS, CDR2 YFSETQ. V lost 5 bases to trimming and J lost 10 bases; unmatched junction nucleotides: 19. The CDR3: CASRIGTGRGEKASPLHF. As DNA, the CDR3 is TGCGCCAGCAGAATCGGGACAGGGAGAGGGGAAAAGGCGTCACCCCTCCACTTT.

The rearrangement uses TRBV30 and TRBJ1-2; possibly TRBD1 for D (5 bases). In germline, CDR1 is GTSNPN, CDR2 SVGIG (reference sequence). Trimming left V 3 bases short and J 0 bases short, with 17 bases between. This CDR3 contains 16 residues. In DNA, the CDR3 is TGTGCCTGGAGCGAATTAGTCCGGGGGGCTAACTATGGCTACACCTTC. Translating gives CAWSELVRGANYGYTF. Full variable domain (missing parts from reference TRBV30 and TRBJ1-2): SQTIHQWPATLVQPVGSPLSLECTVEGTSNPNLYWYRQAAGRGLQLLFYSVGIGQISSEVPQNLSASRPQDRQFILSSKKLLLSDSGFYLCAWSELVRGANYGYTFGSGTRLTVV.

This sequence joins TRBV10-3 and TRBJ2-3, with 7 bases that match TRBD2. Germline V gives CDR1 ENHRY, CDR2 SYGVKD. The CDR3 is 14 amino acids. J gave up 4 bases and V 8 bases, and 9 bases lay outside the gene matches. CDR3 in DNA: TGTGCCATCTGGGGCGGGAGCAACCCAGATACGCAGTATTTT. As protein: CAIWGGSNPDTQYF.

In its sample, this clone was seen once. J is TRBJ1-2 and V is TRBV5-6; TRBD1 might be the D (6 bases). Trimming stripped 2 bases from V and 2 bases from J, with 13 bases between. Per the germline V gene, CDR1 is SGHDT and CDR2 is YYEEEE. This CDR3 is built from 15 residues. This CDR3 reads CASSFGQIRNYGYTF. CDR3 in DNA: TGTGCCAGCAGCTTTGGACAGATTCGGAACTATGGCTACACCTTC.

V and J are TRBV27 and TRBJ1-6, with no clear D. The CDR3 totals 12 residues. Germline V gene lookup returns CDR1 MNHEY and CDR2 SMNVEV (reference sequence). V dropped 3 bases and J dropped 9 bases, with 6 bases sitting between them. CDR3 loop: CASSFGSSPLHF. The CDR3, as DNA: TGTGCCAGCAGTTTCGGAAGTTCACCCCTCCACTTT.

V gene TRBV30 combines with J gene TRBJ2-3; perhaps D is TRBD1 or TRBD2 (5 bases each). The germline CDR1 and CDR2 sequences are GTSNPN and SVGIG (reference sequence). V dropped 2 bases and J dropped 4 bases, with 16 bases sitting between them. This CDR3 is 15 amino acids long. The DNA for the CDR3 is TGTGCCTGGAGTTTCGGGGCCAGGACCTCAGATACGCAGTATTTT. Translation: CAWSFGARTSDTQYF.

The CDR3 here is CASSHGRNTEAFF. DNA of the CDR3: TGTGCCAGCAGCCACGGACGGAACACTGAAGCTTTCTTT. V gene TRBV5-4 combines with J gene TRBJ1-1; D remains ambiguous. Trimming stripped 4 bases from V and 1 base from J, with 8 bases between. The CDR3 length is 13 residues. Germline V gene lookup returns CDR1 SGHNT and CDR2 YYREEE (reference sequence).

In its sample, this clone was seen once. The chain recombines TRBV7-2 with TRBJ1-3; D is ambiguous. The CDR3 loop spans 15 amino acids. Trimming left V 5 bases short and J 2 bases short, with 13 bases between. Germline CDR1 and CDR2: SGHTA and FQGNSA. For the CDR3, the DNA is TGTGCCAGCAGCCACCCCCCCGGGACTGGAAACACCATATATTTT. This codes for CASSHPPGTGNTIYF. Filled out from reference TRBV7-2 and TRBJ1-3, the complete variable domain reads GAGVSQSPSNKVTEKGKDVELRCDPISGHTALYWYRQSLGQGLEFLIYFQGNSAPDKSGLPSDRFSAERTGGSVSTLTIQRTQQEDSAVYLCASSHPPGTGNTIYFGEGSWLTVV.

The V and J genes are TRBV29-1 and TRBJ2-2, with 7 positions matching TRBD1. V lost 2 bases to trimming and J lost 3 bases; unmatched junction nucleotides: 6. This CDR3 contains 15 residues. Looked up from germline, CDR1 is SQVTM and CDR2 is ANQGSEA. The CDR3, as DNA: TGCAGCGTTGAACTATCGACAGGGTACACCGGGGAGCTGTTTTTT. It yields the protein CSVELSTGYTGELFF.

J is TRBJ1-5 and V is TRBV7-3, with 9 bases matching TRBD1. Germline CDR1 SGHTA, CDR2 FQGTGA. There are 13 residues in the CDR3. J gave up 6 bases and V 7 bases, and 4 bases lay outside the gene matches. The CDR3 loop reads CASTQTGGQPQHF. CDR3 nucleotides: TGTGCCAGCACCCAGACAGGGGGTCAGCCCCAGCATTTT.

The gene calls are TRBV20-1 and TRBJ1-1; D is ambiguous. The CDR3 sequence is 11 residues long. Trimming cost V 6 bases and J 7 bases, with 12 bases left between them. Per the germline V gene, CDR1 is DFQATT and CDR2 is SNEGSKA (reference sequence). The chain's CDR3 is CSAGRRDEAFF. For the CDR3, the DNA is TGCAGTGCCGGCCGTAGGGATGAAGCTTTCTTT.

V gene TRBV27 combines with J gene TRBJ2-1, with 12 bases matching TRBD2. The CDR3 sequence is 18 residues long. CDR1 MNHEY and CDR2 SMNVEV come from the germline V gene (reference sequence). J gave up 9 bases and V 3 bases, and 15 bases lay outside the gene matches. The CDR3 reads CASSFGQPASGRAGEQFF. The CDR3, as DNA: TGTGCCAGCAGTTTCGGGCAGCCTGCTAGCGGGAGGGCCGGTGAGCAGTTCTTC.

This clone has only one observation. This rearrangement joins TRBV28 to TRBJ1-2; D call uncertain. Germline V gives CDR1 MDHEN, CDR2 SYDVKM. V lost 7 bases and J 5 bases, leaving 11 bases between the germline ends. This CDR3 has 12 residues. The CDR3, as DNA: TGTGCCAGCACTCCTCGGGGTTATGGCTACACCTTC. It translates to CASTPRGYGYTF.

This rearrangement joins TRBV28 to TRBJ1-1, with D possibly matching TRBD1 (6 bases). CDR1 MDHEN and CDR2 SYDVKM come from the germline V gene. V lost 2 bases and J lost 5, with 18 bases in between. The CDR3 length is 16 residues. Here the CDR3 DNA reads TGTGCCAGCAGTTTAGGTTTGGGGGGCGCTTGGACTGAAGCTTTCTTT. It codes for CASSLGLGGAWTEAFF. The whole variable domain, filled in from reference TRBV28 and TRBJ1-1, reads DVKVTQSSRYLVKRTGEKVFLECVQDMDHENMFWYRQDPGLGLRLIYFSYDVKMKEKGDIPEGYSVSREKKERFSLILESASTNQTSMYLCASSLGLGGAWTEAFFGQGTRLTVV.

The rearrangement joins TRBV29-1 to TRBJ2-1, with TRBD2 identical over 11 bases. The CDR3 covers 17 residues. V lost 1 base, J lost 8 bases, and 13 bases stayed unmatched. Germline-derived CDR1 and CDR2 are SQVTM and ANQGSEA. CDR3 protein: CSVEVGLAGGLTYEQFF. The CDR3 nucleotides read TGCAGCGTTGAAGTAGGGTTAGCGGGGGGGCTTACATATGAGCAGTTCTTC.

The J gene is TRBJ2-4, the V gene TRBV5-4; D is perhaps TRBD1 or TRBD2 (5 bases each). Trimming shortened V by 3 bases and J by 6 bases, and 13 bases separated the two germline ends. Per the germline V gene, CDR1 is SGHNT and CDR2 is YYREEE (reference sequence). There are 14 residues in the CDR3. The CDR3 coding sequence is TGTGCCAGCAGCTCGCCGGGACCCCTAAACATTCAGTACTTC. This sequence encodes CASSSPGPLNIQYF. Drawing the rest from reference TRBV5-4 and TRBJ2-4, the complete variable domain is ETGVTQSPTHLIKTRGQQVTLRCSSQSGHNTVSWYQQALGQGPQFIFQYYREEENGRGNFPPRFSGLQFPNYSSELNVNALELDDSALYLCASSSPGPLNIQYFGAGTRLSVL.

The chain combines TRBV10-3 with TRBJ2-5; 8 bases are a match to TRBD1. The V gene end was trimmed by 6 bases and the J gene end by 5 bases; junction bases not matched to a gene: 8. The CDR3 has 14 residues. The germline V gene encodes CDR1 ENHRY and CDR2 SYGVKD. The CDR3 coding sequence is TGTGCCATCAGCTACTCGACAGGGGACGAGACCCAGTACTTC. This gives the protein CAISYSTGDETQYF.

This clone was counted a single time. The chain is built from TRBV5-5 and TRBJ2-3; D is possibly TRBD1 (6 bases). This CDR3 has 16 residues. Germline V gene lookup returns CDR1 SGHKS and CDR2 YYEKEE (reference sequence). V lost 0 bases to trimming and J lost 5 bases, with 16 bases between them. CDR3 sequence reads: CASSLVPGEKLDTQYF. CDR3 nucleotides: TGTGCCAGCAGCTTGGTTCCAGGGGAAAAACTAGATACGCAGTATTTT.